This T cell receptor beta chain was captured by sequencing in a study of STAT3 mutations in large granular lymphocyte leukemia. Study-level information: Among longitudinally sequenced T-LGLL patients, roughly half had canonical activating STAT3 mutations detected.

Generated by immunoSEQ multiplex PCR, the TCRdb table keeps only in-frame clones and is missing some. The table lists some 30,000 clones, over 60% of them singletons. Study-level points and caveats: At least one immunodominant TCR beta clonotype appeared in every T-cell large granular lymphocyte leukemia patient. After therapy, about 35% of the 18 patients switched clonotypes, all new clones STAT3 wild type.

The CDR3 runs 16 residues. Germline V lookup: CDR1 MDHEN, CDR2 SYDVKM. V shed 5 bases, J shed 7 bases, and the junction held 15 bases outside the gene matches. Points on this clone: What it binds is not known.

The sample was peripheral blood mononuclear cells. The genes are TRBV28 and TRBJ2-7; 9 bases align to TRBD1. This sequence originates from a woman between 45 and 65 years old with T-cell large granular lymphocyte leukemia. Some clones in this sample may be carry-over from other donors' samples. CDR3 bases: TGTGCCAGCAGTCCACCCCTTCTCACAGGGGGCAAAGAGCAGTACTTC. It translates to CASSPPLLTGGKEQYF.